This T cell receptor (beta chain) was identified in a study of CD8+CD57+ T cells in acquired aplastic anemia. On the study more broadly: Sorted CD4+ and CD8+ cells gave a mean 3.2 ug DNA, range roughly 0.2 to 27.4 ug.

With respect to this clonotype: Its target is not known.

The authors sequenced patients whose flow cytometry had shown CD8+CD57+ cell expansion. Every patient had severe acquired aplastic anemia. TCR beta VDJ and CDR3 were profiled, and genomic DNA was the template. TCRdb redid the calling of the reads with MiXCR, one entry per CDR3 protein. The data contain roughly 200,000 distinct CDR3 sequences, roughly 65% of them seen just once; the ten biggest clones take up under 55%. Findings and caveats of the study: More than 25 was the count of CD8+ CDR3 sequences that patients shared with controls. Controls did not differ significantly from patients in CD8+ Simpson's diversity.

The sample was sorted CD4+, CD8+, or CD8+CD57+ T cells (not recorded which) from PBMCs. The TCR comes from a human donor with aplastic anemia.

CDR3 sequence (DNA): TGTGCCAGCAGACAGGACAGCCAAAATTCACCCCTCCACTTT. Translating it yields CASRQDSQNSPLHF. The genes are TRBV2 and TRBJ1-6; TRBD1 is a possible D gene (6 bases). V was shortened by 6 bases and J by 7 bases, with 13 bases between the two germline ends. This CDR3 is 14 amino acids long. Germline lookup yields CDR1 SNHLY and CDR2 FYNNEI.